The present T cell receptor beta chain was sequenced within a study of blood T cell repertoires in COVID-19. Study as a whole: The analysed material was cDNA or gDNA that came from T cells, B-cell-depleted T cells, or PBMCs.

Under the authors' procedure: Estimation of nucleated cell counts was performed using reference gene primer amplification. TCRdb's copy holds only in-frame clones and misses some; the assay was immunoSEQ multiplex PCR. Clone size and the V and J calls come from that table; the DNA yielded D and trimming. The table records under 200,000 clones, less than 85% of them present only once. Cohort placement rested on clinical history that participants reported themselves. Two negative PCRs, clearance, or symptom resolution had been documented for recovered Cohort 3 donors. With V trimmed by 5 bases and J by 4 bases, 4 bases remained unmatched. This CDR3 contains 16 residues. Germline CDR1 SEHNR, CDR2 FQNEAQ (reference sequence).

What was sequenced was PBMCs or T cells enriched from blood (not recorded which). This chain uses TRBV7-9 with TRBJ2-1; TRBD2 aligns across 14 bases. The receptor was isolated from a man aged 50-59 years who had recovered from COVID-19. The CDR3 bases are TGTGCCAGCAGCCGGACTAGCGGGGGGTCTTACAATGAGCAGTTCTTC. Its translation is CASSRTSGGSYNEQFF. Full variable domain (missing parts from reference TRBV7-9 and TRBJ2-1): DTGVSQNPRHKITKRGQNVTFRCDPISEHNRLYWYRQTLGQGPEFLTYFQNEAQLEKSRLLSDRFSAERPKGSFSTLEIQRTEQGDSAMYLCASSRTSGGSYNEQFFGPGTRLTVL.